These 32 T cell receptor beta chains were sequenced from one sample in a study of Graves' ophthalmopathy and Graves' hyperthyroidism. Investigators amplified TCR beta CDR3 regions from RNA transcripts. Second-round multiplex PCR came after first-round RT-PCR with HTBI primers. TCRdb used MiXCR to reprocess the multiplex PCR reads, holding one entry per CDR3 protein. The repertoire has around 400,000 distinct CDR3 sequences, 21% of them found once; the top ten carry under 3.5%. Source material: peripheral blood. The source of these receptors is a woman aged 18 to 35 with stable Graves' hyperthyroidism.

The rearrangement uses TRBV6-1 and TRBJ1-1; D call uncertain. Trimming took off 4 bases at V and 4 bases at J, with 13 bases between the two ends. CDR1 is MNHNS and CDR2 is SASEGT in the germline V gene. CDR3 length: 14 residues. In DNA, the CDR3 is TGTGCCAGCAGTGGAACCTCAGAGAGCACTGAAGCTTTCTTT. This sequence encodes CASSGTSESTEAFF.

This clonotype has at least ten counts. The CDR3 loop is CAWSVRASWGPYEQYF. Written as DNA, the CDR3 is TGTGCCTGGAGTGTACGGGCTAGCTGGGGACCCTACGAGCAGTACTTC. The V and J genes are TRBV30 and TRBJ2-7; perhaps D is TRBD1 or TRBD2 (5 bases each). The CDR3 is 16 residues long. In germline, CDR1 is GTSNPN, CDR2 SVGIG (reference sequence). V was trimmed by 0 bases and J by 2 bases, leaving 17 bases between them.

This clonotype was seen repeatedly, ten times or more. The gene calls are TRBV20-1 and TRBJ1-1, with no clear D. From germline, CDR1 is DFQATT and CDR2 SNEGSKA (reference sequence). V lost 1 base to trimming and J lost 4 bases, with 13 bases between them. CDR3 size: 14 residues. Here the CDR3 reads CSARGRRGATEAFF. CDR3 coding DNA: TGCAGTGCTAGAGGTCGGCGGGGAGCCACTGAAGCTTTCTTT.

This clonotype has at least ten counts. The chain links TRBV6-2 or TRBV6-3 to TRBJ1-5; D is unresolved. The CDR3 sequence is 12 residues long. CDR1 MNHEY and CDR2 SVGEGT come from the germline V gene. The V and J ends lost 8 bases and 5 bases respectively, with 10 bases between them. The CDR3 coding sequence is TGTGCCAGCGGGCACGTAGATCAGCCCCAGCATTTT. It encodes CASGHVDQPQHF.

The CDR3 sequence: CASSSTPVGPNYGYTF. Here the CDR3 DNA reads TGTGCCAGCAGCTCGACCCCCGTAGGGCCTAACTATGGCTACACCTTC. The chain employs TRBV12-3 or TRBV12-4 and TRBJ1-2; no clear D gene. This CDR3 contains 16 residues. The germline V and J ends were trimmed by 6 bases and 0 bases, with 17 bases remaining between them.

The table lists this clonotype with many counts. This rearrangement joins TRBV19 to TRBJ2-7; D unclear. The germline V and J ends were trimmed by 1 base and 2 bases, with 6 bases remaining between them. Germline lookup yields CDR1 LNHDA and CDR2 SQIVND (reference sequence). The length of the CDR3 is 13 residues. The CDR3: CASSIGQAYEQYF. Here the CDR3 DNA reads TGTGCCAGTAGTATAGGCCAAGCCTACGAGCAGTACTTC.

This clonotype occurred many times. The V and J genes are TRBV4-1 and TRBJ2-7, with D possibly matching TRBD1 (6 bases). The V gene's germline CDR1 is MGHRA and CDR2 YSYEKL. V was pared by 2 bases and J by 7 bases, with 9 bases between. This CDR3 has 12 amino acids. The CDR3 spells CASSQTGFEQYF. DNA of the CDR3: TGCGCCAGCAGCCAAACAGGGTTTGAGCAGTACTTC.

This clonotype was seen repeatedly, ten times or more. The chain employs TRBV7-9 and TRBJ2-7, with D hard to call. This CDR3 has 13 residues. In germline, CDR1 is SEHNR, CDR2 FQNEAQ (reference sequence). V gave up 2 bases and J gave up 0 bases, with 5 bases separating them. CDR3 sequence (DNA): TGTGCCAGCAGCTTACCTGTCTCCTACGAGCAGTACTTC. Its protein product is CASSLPVSYEQYF.

This clonotype showed up many times. CDR3 in DNA: TGTGCCAGCAGTCCTCGACAGGGCGATCAGCCCCAGCATTTT. Translation gives CASSPRQGDQPQHF. The V and J genes are TRBV6-5 and TRBJ1-5, with 7 positions matching TRBD1. CDR1 MNHEY and CDR2 SVGAGI come from the germline V gene. The V and J ends lost 5 bases and 5 bases, in that order; junction bases with no gene match: 6. The CDR3 has 14 amino acids.

This clonotype was detected many times. The chain recombines TRBV27 with TRBJ2-4; no clear D gene. The CDR3 has 18 residues. In germline, CDR1 is MNHEY, CDR2 SMNVEV (reference sequence). V was cut by 5 bases and J by 0 bases, with 20 bases left in between. This CDR3 is CASSPTPVGVIAKNIQYF. Written as DNA, the CDR3 is TGTGCCAGCAGTCCTACCCCTGTGGGCGTGATAGCCAAAAACATTCAGTACTTC.

The chain has TRBV7-8 and TRBJ1-5; D possibly corresponds to TRBD1 (5 bases). The CDR3 spans 15 residues. Germline CDR1 and CDR2: SGHVS and FQNEAQ. The germline V and J ends were trimmed by 1 base and 4 bases, with 11 bases remaining between them. The CDR3 loop is CASSLGAGWNQPQHF. The CDR3, as DNA: TGTGCCAGCAGCTTAGGAGCAGGGTGGAATCAGCCCCAGCATTTT.

This clonotype showed up just a few times. This chain connects TRBV9 to TRBJ2-6; D gene unclear. Looked up from germline, CDR1 is SGDLS and CDR2 is YYNGEE. The CDR3 covers 19 residues. Trimming cost V 4 bases and J 2 bases, with 22 bases left between them. In DNA, the CDR3 is TGTGCCAGCAGCTTCCACACCGGGTACGCCCGGACTGGGGCCAACGTCCTGACTTTC. Its protein is CASSFHTGYARTGANVLTF.

This clonotype occurred many times. The chain joins TRBV7-8 to TRBJ2-5; 7 bases are shared with TRBD2. V lost 5 bases to trimming and J lost 2 bases; unmatched junction nucleotides: 11. Germline V gives CDR1 SGHVS, CDR2 FQNEAQ. The CDR3 spans 16 residues. Written as DNA, the CDR3 is TGTGCCAGCAGCCCAAGGGAGGGAACTACACAAGAGACCCAGTACTTC. The encoded protein is CASSPREGTTQETQYF.

In its sample, this clonotype was seen many times. The V and J genes are TRBV18 and TRBJ2-7; the D is unclear. The CDR3 has 14 residues. The germline V and J ends were trimmed by 2 bases and 1 base, with 9 bases remaining between them. Germline loops: CDR1 KGHSH, CDR2 LQKENI. The CDR3 protein is CASSPGDGSYEQYF. CDR3 sequence (DNA): TGTGCCAGCTCACCAGGTGACGGTTCCTACGAGCAGTACTTC.

The V call is TRBV29-1, the J call TRBJ1-5; D gene unclear. The CDR3 spans 14 residues. Germline assignment: CDR1 SQVTM and CDR2 ANQGSEA. The germline V and J ends were trimmed by 7 bases and 0 bases, with 13 bases remaining between them. The CDR3 is CSAVFRDSNQPQHF. The CDR3 DNA follows: TGCAGCGCGGTCTTCCGGGATAGCAATCAGCCCCAGCATTTT.

A remark on this clonotype: An end of the junction differs from the germline gene, which may be a read error. The chain couples TRBV29-1 to TRBJ2-4; D may be TRBD2 (5 bases). The germline V gene has CDR1 SQVTM and CDR2 ANQGSEA. This CDR3 has 17 amino acids. The CDR3 loop is CSVEEWGPTLAKNIKYF. CDR3 DNA: TGCAGCGTTGAAGAATGGGGTCCTACCCTAGCCAAAAACATTAAGTACTTC.

This clonotype was recorded many times. The gene calls are TRBV6-1 and TRBJ1-5; 7 nucleotides align to TRBD1. The trim removed 6 bases at V and 4 bases at J, leaving 9 bases unmatched. Germline CDR1 MNHNS, CDR2 SASEGT. The CDR3 is 15 residues long. CDR3 nucleotides: TGTGCCAGCAGCGCGACAGGGAGGGTTAATCAGCCCCAGCATTTT. Its translation is CASSATGRVNQPQHF.

This clonotype was counted many times. The V call is TRBV11-3, the J call TRBJ2-2, with 9 bases that match TRBD1. Germline-derived CDR1 and CDR2 are SGHNT and YENEEA. The J segment lost 7 bases and the V segment lost 7 bases, leaving 7 bases of the junction unmatched. CDR3 length: 14 residues. The CDR3: CASNTGGEGGELFF. CDR3 in DNA: TGTGCCAGCAACACAGGGGGCGAAGGCGGGGAGCTGTTTTTT.

This clonotype was seen ten or more times. The chain combines TRBV11-2 with TRBJ2-7; D remains ambiguous. Trimming cost V 8 bases and J 4 bases, with 6 bases left between them. This CDR3 comprises 10 residues. Per the germline V gene, CDR1 is SGHAT and CDR2 is FQNNGV. Here the CDR3 reads CASALYEQYF. CDR3 DNA sequence: TGTGCCAGCGCGCTTTACGAGCAGTACTTC. Using reference TRBV11-2 and TRBJ2-7 for the parts outside the CDR3, the full variable domain is EAGVAQSPRYKIIEKRQSVAFWCNPISGHATLYWYQQILGQGPKLLIQFQNNGVVDDSQLPKDRFSAERLKGVDSTLKIQPAKLEDSAVYLCASALYEQYFGPGTRLTVT.

This clonotype has ten or more counts. The chain combines TRBV12-3 or TRBV12-4 with TRBJ1-2; TRBD1 agrees at 11 bases. V lost 4 bases, J lost 7 bases, and 5 bases stayed unmatched. The CDR3 is 14 amino acids. The CDR3 DNA follows: TGTGCCAGCAGTTCCGGACAGGGGGCGGCTGGCTACACCTTC. Translating it yields CASSSGQGAAGYTF.

The chain carries TRBV4-1 and TRBJ2-7; no clear D. Trimming left V 0 bases short and J 6 bases short, with 9 bases between. The CDR3 loop spans 13 amino acids. Per germline, CDR1 MGHRA and CDR2 YSYEKL. The chain's CDR3 is CASSQDLVSEQYF. The DNA of the CDR3 is TGCGCCAGCAGCCAAGACCTCGTATCCGAGCAGTACTTC.

This clonotype appeared a single time. Likely a read error: the CDR3 ends without its conserved phenylalanine or tryptophan. The DNA is left out, because the CDR3 cannot be placed on it with certainty; the CDR3 is given as TCRdb lists it. The chain combines TRBV25-1 with TRBJ1-1. Germline CDR1 and CDR2: MGHDK and SYGVNS. 14 amino acids form the CDR3, both terminal residues included. Here the CDR3 reads CASSEYAGNTKACL.

This clonotype appeared many times. The chain couples TRBV6-2 or TRBV6-3 to TRBJ1-5, with 8 bases identical to TRBD1. Germline CDR1 MNHEY, CDR2 SVGEGT. Germline trimming cut 4 bases from V and 6 bases from J; bases unmatched to any gene: 8. There are 15 residues in the CDR3. CDR3 nucleotides: TGTGCCAGCAGTTTTGATTCAGGGGGCGGTCAGCCCCAGCATTTT. Translated, it gives CASSFDSGGGQPQHF.

This clonotype was observed at least ten times. The chain links TRBV20-1 to TRBJ1-2; 8 bases are shared with TRBD1. CDR3 size: 14 residues. Per germline, CDR1 DFQATT and CDR2 SNEGSKA (reference sequence). Trimming at V came to 6 bases and at J to 2 bases, leaving 8 bases not matched to a gene. CDR3 amino acids: CSADLRQGNYGYTF. CDR3 sequence (DNA): TGCAGTGCCGACCTACGACAGGGGAACTATGGCTACACCTTC.

This clonotype occurred many times. The rearrangement links TRBV10-1 to TRBJ2-5, with 14 bases lining up with TRBD2. The germline CDR1 and CDR2 sequences are WNHNN and SYGVQD (reference sequence). With 0 bases clipped from V and 1 base from J, the junction kept 7 bases outside the gene matches. The CDR3 length is 19 residues. This chain's CDR3 is CASSESEGTSGGTQETQYF. The CDR3 nucleotides read TGCGCCAGCAGTGAGTCGGAGGGGACTAGCGGGGGAACCCAAGAGACCCAGTACTTC.

The chain combines TRBV27 with TRBJ1-1; D is undetermined. Germline CDR1 MNHEY, CDR2 SMNVEV (reference sequence). V lost 3 bases and J lost 0, with 5 bases in between. The CDR3 totals 13 residues. CDR3 coding DNA: TGTGCCAGCAGTTTCTACTTGAACACTGAAGCTTTCTTT. Protein: CASSFYLNTEAFF.

The V call is TRBV25-1, the J call TRBJ2-7; 10 nucleotides agree with TRBD1. The V gene end was trimmed by 6 bases and the J gene end by 5 bases; junction bases not matched to a gene: 7. Germline V gene data show CDR1 as MGHDK and CDR2 as SYGVNS. The CDR3 totals 14 residues. The CDR3 reads CASRSGTGDDEQYF. In nucleotides, the CDR3 is TGTGCCAGCAGGAGCGGGACAGGGGACGACGAGCAGTACTTC.

This clonotype has at least ten counts. The J gene is TRBJ1-2, the V gene TRBV6-1, with D possibly being TRBD1 (6 bases). The CDR3 length is 16 residues. Germline V gene lookup returns CDR1 MNHNS and CDR2 SASEGT. The ends were cut back, 6 bases at V and 5 bases at J, with 22 bases in the middle. DNA of the CDR3: TGTGCCAGCAGCCCCGTCCATCAGACAGGACCATATGGCTACACCTTC. Translating it yields CASSPVHQTGPYGYTF.

The table lists this clonotype with many counts. The chain carries TRBV19 and TRBJ2-7, with 7 bases fitting TRBD2. CDR1 is LNHDA and CDR2 is SQIVND in the germline V gene (reference sequence). The CDR3 totals 14 residues. Trimming removed 7 bases from V and 1 base from J; junction bases left unmatched: 7. The CDR3 protein is CASTTGGNSYEQYF. The CDR3 nucleotides are TGTGCCAGTACCACCGGGGGGAATTCCTACGAGCAGTACTTC.

The sample holds many counts of this clonotype. The chain is built from TRBV15 and TRBJ1-5; no clear D. CDR3 length: 13 residues. CDR1 and CDR2 from the germline V gene are LNHNV and YYDKDF (reference sequence). V shed 1 base and J shed 5 bases, with 6 bases lying between them. The chain's CDR3 is CATSRGAYQPQHF. The CDR3 nucleotides read TGTGCCACCAGCAGAGGGGCGTATCAGCCCCAGCATTTT. The complete variable domain, with remaining parts taken from reference TRBV15 and TRBJ1-5, reads DAMVIQNPRYQVTQFGKPVTLSCSQTLNHNVMYWYQQKSSQAPKLLFHYYDKDFNNEADTPDNFQSRRPNTSFCFLDIRSPGLGDTAMYLCATSRGAYQPQHFGDGTRLSIL.

This chain joins TRBV6-1 and TRBJ2-5; the D is unclear. Germline V gives CDR1 MNHNS, CDR2 SASEGT. Trimming left V 4 bases short and J 5 bases short, with 14 bases between. CDR3 length equals 14 residues. CDR3 coding DNA: TGTGCCAGCAGTGCCACGACGAGGCCCGAGACCCAGTACTTC. Protein sequence: CASSATTRPETQYF.

A remark on this clonotype: A much larger clone lies one base from this, so it may be a read error. J is TRBJ1-2 and V is TRBV7-9; D gene ambiguous. V lost 5 bases to trimming and J lost 4 bases, with 17 bases between them. This CDR3 spans 15 amino acids. CDR1 and CDR2 from the germline V gene are SEHNR and FQNEAQ (reference sequence). In DNA, the CDR3 is TGTGCCAGCAGCCACACAGACACGGAGGCCTATGGCTACACCTTC. It encodes CASSHTDTEAYGYTF.